The rows below give T cell receptor beta chains drawn from one sample of a study of T cell responses to AZD1222 COVID-19 vaccine. TCRdb's table, derived via immunoSEQ multiplex PCR, lists solely in-frame clones and lacks some. Counted here are over 90,000 clones, about 94% occurring once; the ten biggest clones make up roughly 3.1%. The sample in question was peripheral blood, obtained 28 days after the second AZD1222 dose. These receptors originate from an adult who received the AZD1222 COVID-19 vaccine. Each CDR3 is given with its conserved first and last residue. A D gene is named only where the DNA matches it firmly. Not all rows give a size; the values are once, few, many and, for expanded clones, a class.

NA | TRBJ1-1 | NA | TRBV5-5 | TGTGCCAGCAGCTTGGAGTGGGGGCCCAAGGGGACTGAAGCTTTCTTT | CASSLEWGPKGTEAFF
NA | TRBJ1-5 | NA | TRBV2 | TGTGCCAGCAGTGAGGACGATCTCCTCAATCAGCCCCAGCATTTT | CASSEDDLLNQPQHF
NA | TRBJ2-6 | TRBD1 | TRBV2 | TGTGCCAGCAATCCGACAGGGGCTGGGGCCAACGTCCTGACTTTC | CASNPTGAGANVLTF
NA | TRBJ1-2 | TRBD1 | TRBV4-1 | TGCGCCAGCAGCCCCGGGGACAGGGACCTTCGGTATGGCTACACCTTC | CASSPGDRDLRYGYTF
NA | TRBJ1-1 | NA | TRBV5-6 | TGTGCCAGCAGCTTGGCTGTTTTCGTGGGACAGAACACTGAAGCTTTCTTT | CASSLAVFVGQNTEAFF
once | TRBJ1-3 | TRBD1 | TRBV5-4 | TGTGCCAGCAGCGACAAACAGGGGGGTTCTGGAAACACCATATATTTT | CASSDKQGGSGNTIYF
NA | TRBJ1-4 | NA | TRBV20-1 | TGCAGTGCTAGTTCATGGACCTCAACTAATGAAAAACTGTTTTTT | CSASSWTSTNEKLFF
NA | TRBJ1-2 | NA | TRBV28 | TGTGCCAGCAGTTTTGGAGGTTATGGCTACACCTTC | CASSFGGYGYTF
NA | TRBJ2-1 | NA | TRBV6-6 | TGTGCCAGCAGTTACTCCGGGGGACGGGAGCAGTTCTTC | CASSYSGGREQFF
NA | TRBJ1-6 | TRBD1 | TRBV27 | TGTGCCAGCAGTTCGCAGGGACAGGGTAAATCACCCCTCCACTTT | CASSSQGQGKSPLHF
NA | TRBJ2-4 | TRBD2 | TRBV28 | TGTGCCAGCCAGCCCCTAGCGGGGGGGTCATACATTCAGTACTTC | CASQPLAGGSYIQYF
NA | TRBJ1-5 | TRBD1 | TRBV7-2 | TGTGCCAGCGCACAGGGGGTAAATCAGCCCCAGCATTTT | CASAQGVNQPQHF
NA | TRBJ2-7 | TRBD2 | TRBV5-1 | TGCGCCAGCAGGGAAGCCGCGGGGGTCTACGAGCAGTACTTC | CASREAAGVYEQYF
NA | TRBJ2-3 | NA | TRBV7-3 | TGTGCCAGCAGCTTACAACGGGACAGCACAGATACGCAGTATTTT | CASSLQRDSTDTQYF
NA | TRBJ1-2 | NA | TRBV1 | TGCACCAGCAGCCTCGCCACCAAGTGCCGCGACGGGAACTATGGCTACACCTTC | CTSSLATKCRDGNYGYTF
NA | TRBJ2-2 | NA | TRBV5-1 | TGCGCCAGCAGCTGGTGGGGTGCCGGGGAGCTGTTTTTT | CASSWWGAGELFF
NA | TRBJ1-2 | NA | TRBV29-1 | TGCAGCGTTGTTGGGAAGCATGGCTACACCTTC | CSVVGKHGYTF
NA | TRBJ1-2 | NA | TRBV10-3 | TGTGCCACCACGGCAAGAACCCTCGGGGAGGGCTACACCTTC | CATTARTLGEGYTF
NA | TRBJ1-3 | NA | TRBV19 | TGTGCCAGTAGTATAGGTGCCAGCAACTCTGGAAACACCATATATTTT | CASSIGASNSGNTIYF
NA | TRBJ1-2 | NA | TRBV7-2 | TGTGCCAGCAGCTTAGGGGTCAGTCCTAACTATGGCTACACCTTC | CASSLGVSPNYGYTF
NA | TRBJ2-3 | TRBD1 | TRBV10-3 | TGTGCCATCAGTGAAAGGACAGGGGATACGCAGTATTTT | CAISERTGDTQYF
NA | TRBJ1-2 | NA | TRBV5-6 | TGTGCCAGCAGCCGTTTGGGGGGCGGGTCCATTCGCTATGGCTACACCTTC | CASSRLGGGSIRYGYTF
NA | TRBJ2-1 | TRBD2 | TRBV7-9 | TGTGCCAGCAGCTTACTCAGCGGGGGCTACAATGAGCAGTTCTTC | CASSLLSGGYNEQFF
once | TRBJ1-3 | NA | TRBV7-6 | TGTGCCAGCAGCCCTAGTAGCTCTGGAAACACCATATATTTT | CASSPSSSGNTIYF
NA | TRBJ1-3 | NA | TRBV7-2 | TGTGCCAGCAGCTTGCAGAGTTTCTCTGGAAACACCATATATTTT | CASSLQSFSGNTIYF
NA | TRBJ1-4 | NA | TRBV5-1 | TGCGCCAGCAGCTTGGCCGATCCCGGTAGTAATGAAAAACTGTTTTTT | CASSLADPGSNEKLFF
once | TRBJ1-6 | NA | TRBV5-1 | TGCGCCAGCAGCTTGGGGACGAGGGCGAGCTCCTATAATTCACCCCTCCACTTT | CASSLGTRASSYNSPLHF
NA | TRBJ1-3 | NA | TRBV19 | TGTGCCAGTTGGGGAAAAGGCTCTGGAAACACCATATATTTT | CASWGKGSGNTIYF
NA | TRBJ1-1 | NA | TRBV6-5 | TGTGCCAGTATACTGAATTTTGAAGCTTTCTTT | CASILNFEAFF